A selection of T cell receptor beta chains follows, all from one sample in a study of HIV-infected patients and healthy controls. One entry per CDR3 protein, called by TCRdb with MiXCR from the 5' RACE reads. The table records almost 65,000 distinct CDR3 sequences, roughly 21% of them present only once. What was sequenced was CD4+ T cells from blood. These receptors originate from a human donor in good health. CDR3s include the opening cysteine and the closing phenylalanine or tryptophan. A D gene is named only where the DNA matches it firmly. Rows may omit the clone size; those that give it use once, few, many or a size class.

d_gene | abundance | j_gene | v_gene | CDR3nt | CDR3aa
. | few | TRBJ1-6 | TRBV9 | TGTGCCAGCAGCGGGGGACACCGGACTAATTCACCCCTCCACTTT | CASSGGHRTNSPLHF
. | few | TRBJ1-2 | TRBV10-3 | TGTGCCATCAGTGAGGGACAGATGAACTATGGCTACACCTTC | CAISEGQMNYGYTF
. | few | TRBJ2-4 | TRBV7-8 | TGTGCCAGCAGCTTAGTGGGGGCGGAAAACATTCAGTACTTC | CASSLVGAENIQYF
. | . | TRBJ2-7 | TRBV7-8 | TGTGCCAGCAGCTTACACGGGTTCGCCTACGAGCAGTACTTC | CASSLHGFAYEQYF
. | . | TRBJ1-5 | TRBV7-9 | TGTGCCAGCAGCTTAGGATTTCGTCGGCCCCAGCATTTT | CASSLGFRRPQHF
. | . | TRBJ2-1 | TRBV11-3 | TGTGCCAGCAGCGCAGAACCGGGACCCCGTTTTAATGAGCAGTTCTTC | CASSAEPGPRFNEQFF
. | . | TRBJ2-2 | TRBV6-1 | TGTGCCAGCAGTGGCCGACAGGTCAACACCGGGGAGCTGTTTTTT | CASSGRQVNTGELFF
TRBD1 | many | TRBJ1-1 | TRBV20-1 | TGCAGTGCTAGATGGGACAGGGACCGACCCACTGAAGCTTTCTTT | CSARWDRDRPTEAFF
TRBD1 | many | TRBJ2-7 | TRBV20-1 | TGCAGTGCTAGAAAGGCATCCGGGACAGGGTTTTACGAGCAGTACTTC | CSARKASGTGFYEQYF
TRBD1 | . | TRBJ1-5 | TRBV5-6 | TGTGCCAGCAGCTTGGGTCTTGGACAGGGGAATAATCAGCCCCAGCATTTT | CASSLGLGQGNNQPQHF
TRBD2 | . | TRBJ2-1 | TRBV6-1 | TGTGCCAGCAGTCCGGCTCCGACTAGCGGGAATTACAATGAGCAGTTCTTC | CASSPAPTSGNYNEQFF
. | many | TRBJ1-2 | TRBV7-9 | TGTGCCAGCAGCTTATTAATAGGGCAGGGCAATGGCTACACCTTC | CASSLLIGQGNGYTF
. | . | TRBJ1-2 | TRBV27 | TGTGCCAGCCCACTTTCTTATAGCTACACCTTC | CASPLSYSYTF
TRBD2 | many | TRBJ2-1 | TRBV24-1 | TGTGCCACCAGGGCTAGCGGGAGTGGAAGCTCCTACAATGAGCAGTTCTTC | CATRASGSGSSYNEQFF
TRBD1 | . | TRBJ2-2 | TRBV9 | TGTGCCAGCAGCGCCGGGACAGGGCACACCGGGGAGCTGTTTTTT | CASSAGTGHTGELFF
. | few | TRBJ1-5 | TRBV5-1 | TGCGCCAGCAGCTTGTGGGGAGGGAGCAATCAGCCCCAGCATTTT | CASSLWGGSNQPQHF
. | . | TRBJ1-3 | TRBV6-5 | TGTGCCAGCAGACCGGAGAGCTCTGGAAACACCATATATTTT | CASRPESSGNTIYF
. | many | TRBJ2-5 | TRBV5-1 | TGCGCCAGCAGCTTTGGGGCTGGACGCGGAGGGGAGACCCAGTACTTC | CASSFGAGRGGETQYF
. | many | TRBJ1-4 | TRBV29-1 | TGCAGCGTTGCAGGGAACACTAATGAAAAACTGTTTTTT | CSVAGNTNEKLFF
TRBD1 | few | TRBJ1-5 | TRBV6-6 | TGTGCCAGCAGTGAACAGGGGGCAAACAATCAGCCCCAGCATTTT | CASSEQGANNQPQHF
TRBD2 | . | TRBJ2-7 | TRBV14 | TGTGCCAGCAGCCAAAGCGGGGGGAGCTCCTACGAGCAGTACTTC | CASSQSGGSSYEQYF
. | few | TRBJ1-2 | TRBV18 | TGTGCCAGCTCACCCGAGACAGTTCGAAGAGGCTACACCTTC | CASSPETVRRGYTF
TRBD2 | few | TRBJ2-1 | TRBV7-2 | TGTGCCAGCAGCTTCTCGAGCGGGAGGGCCGAGGATGAGCAGTTCTTC | CASSFSSGRAEDEQFF
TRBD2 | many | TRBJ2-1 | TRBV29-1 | TGCAGCGTTGAGCTAGCGGGAGGGCCGCATGAGTTCTTC | CSVELAGGPHEFF
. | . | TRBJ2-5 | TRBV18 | TGTGCCAGCTCACCGACCGGACCATTACACCGAACCCAAGAGACCCAGTACTTC | CASSPTGPLHRTQETQYF
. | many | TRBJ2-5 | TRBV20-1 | TGCAGTGCTAGAACGCTTGCCGAGGTAGAGACCCAGTACTTC | CSARTLAEVETQYF